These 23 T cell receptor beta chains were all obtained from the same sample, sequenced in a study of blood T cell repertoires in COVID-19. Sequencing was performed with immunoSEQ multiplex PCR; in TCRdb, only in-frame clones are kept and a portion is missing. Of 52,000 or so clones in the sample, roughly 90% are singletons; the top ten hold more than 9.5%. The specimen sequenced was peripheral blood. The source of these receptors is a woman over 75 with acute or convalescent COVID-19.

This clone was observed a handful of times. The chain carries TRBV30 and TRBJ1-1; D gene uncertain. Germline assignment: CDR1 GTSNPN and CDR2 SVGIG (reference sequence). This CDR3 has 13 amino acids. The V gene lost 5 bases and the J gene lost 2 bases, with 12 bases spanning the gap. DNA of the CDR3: TGTGCCTGGGTTGGCCCCGTAAACACTGAAGCTTTCTTT. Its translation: CAWVGPVNTEAFF.

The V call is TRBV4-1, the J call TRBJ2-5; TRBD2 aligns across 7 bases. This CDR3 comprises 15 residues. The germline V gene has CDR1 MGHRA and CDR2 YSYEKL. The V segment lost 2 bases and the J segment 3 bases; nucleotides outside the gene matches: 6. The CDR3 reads CASSQWDYLKETQYF. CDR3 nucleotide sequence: TGCGCCAGCAGCCAATGGGACTACCTCAAAGAGACCCAGTACTTC.

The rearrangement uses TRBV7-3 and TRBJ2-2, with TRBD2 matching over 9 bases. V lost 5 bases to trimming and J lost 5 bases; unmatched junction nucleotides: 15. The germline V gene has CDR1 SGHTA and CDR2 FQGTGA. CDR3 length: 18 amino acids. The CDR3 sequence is CASSTPPGTSLGTGELFF. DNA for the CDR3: TGTGCCAGCAGCACACCCCCCGGGACTAGCTTGGGAACCGGGGAGCTGTTTTTT.

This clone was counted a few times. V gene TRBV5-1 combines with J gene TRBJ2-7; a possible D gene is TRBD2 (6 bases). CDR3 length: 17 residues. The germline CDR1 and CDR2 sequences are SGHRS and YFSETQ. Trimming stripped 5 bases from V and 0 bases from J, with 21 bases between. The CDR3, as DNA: TGCGCCAGCAGTGGCCCTACGTTGGGACTGAGCTCCTACGAGCAGTACTTC. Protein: CASSGPTLGLSSYEQYF.

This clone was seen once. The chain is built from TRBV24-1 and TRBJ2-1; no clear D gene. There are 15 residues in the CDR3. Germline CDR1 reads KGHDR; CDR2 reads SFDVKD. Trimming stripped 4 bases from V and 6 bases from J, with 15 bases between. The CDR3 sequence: CATSDPLAAINEQFF. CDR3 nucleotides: TGTGCCACCAGTGACCCTTTGGCCGCCATCAATGAGCAGTTCTTC.

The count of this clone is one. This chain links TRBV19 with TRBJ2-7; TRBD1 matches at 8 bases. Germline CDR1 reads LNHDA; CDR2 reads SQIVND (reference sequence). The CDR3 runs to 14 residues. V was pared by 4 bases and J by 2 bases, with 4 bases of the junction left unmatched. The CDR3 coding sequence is TGTGCCAGTAGTACTAGGACAGGGACCTACGAGCAGTACTTC. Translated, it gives CASSTRTGTYEQYF. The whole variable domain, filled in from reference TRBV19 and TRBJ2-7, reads DGGITQSPKYLFRKEGQNVTLSCEQNLNHDAMYWYRQDPGQGLRLIYYSQIVNDFQKGDIAEGYSVSREKKESFPLTVTSAQKNPTAFYLCASSTRTGTYEQYFGPGTRLTVT.

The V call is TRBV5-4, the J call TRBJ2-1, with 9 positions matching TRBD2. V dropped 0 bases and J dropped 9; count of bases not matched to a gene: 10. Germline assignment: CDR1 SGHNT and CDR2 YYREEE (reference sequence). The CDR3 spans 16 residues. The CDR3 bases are TGTGCCAGCAGCTTGGCGTCTAGCGGGGCGGTGCGTGAGCAGTTCTTC. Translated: CASSLASSGAVREQFF.

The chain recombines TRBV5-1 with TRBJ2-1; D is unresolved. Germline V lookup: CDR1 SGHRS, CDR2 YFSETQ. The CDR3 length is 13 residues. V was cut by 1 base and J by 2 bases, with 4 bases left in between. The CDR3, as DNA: TGCGCCAGCAGCTTGTCCACCTACAATGAGCAGTTCTTC. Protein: CASSLSTYNEQFF. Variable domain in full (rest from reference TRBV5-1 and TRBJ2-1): KAGVTQTPRYLIKTRGQQVTLSCSPISGHRSVSWYQQTPGQGLQFLFEYFSETQRNKGNFPGRFSGRQFSNSRSEMNVSTLELGDSALYLCASSLSTYNEQFFGPGTRLTVL.

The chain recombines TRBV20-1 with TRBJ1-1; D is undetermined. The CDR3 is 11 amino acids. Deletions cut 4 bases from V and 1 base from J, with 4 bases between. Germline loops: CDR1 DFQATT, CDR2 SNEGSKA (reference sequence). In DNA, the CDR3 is TGCAGTGCTACCCAGAACACTGAAGCTTTCTTT. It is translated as CSATQNTEAFF.

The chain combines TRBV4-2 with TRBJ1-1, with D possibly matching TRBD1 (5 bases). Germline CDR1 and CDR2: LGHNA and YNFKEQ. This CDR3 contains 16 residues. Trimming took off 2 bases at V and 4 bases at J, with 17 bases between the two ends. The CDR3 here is CASSQSPGMGGTEAFF. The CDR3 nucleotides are TGTGCCAGCAGCCAAAGTCCCGGGATGGGGGGCACTGAAGCTTTCTTT.

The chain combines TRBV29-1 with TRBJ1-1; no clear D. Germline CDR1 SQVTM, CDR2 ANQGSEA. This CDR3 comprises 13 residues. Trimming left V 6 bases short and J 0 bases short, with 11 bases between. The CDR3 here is CSVSHGLNTEAFF. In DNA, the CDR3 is TGCAGCGTCTCACATGGCTTGAACACTGAAGCTTTCTTT.

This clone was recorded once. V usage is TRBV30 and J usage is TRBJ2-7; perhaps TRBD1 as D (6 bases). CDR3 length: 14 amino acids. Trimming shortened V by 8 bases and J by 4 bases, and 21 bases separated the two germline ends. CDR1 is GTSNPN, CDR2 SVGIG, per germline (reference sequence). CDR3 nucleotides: TGTGCCGGCGACGCAAACCCAACAGGGTACGAGCAGTACTTC. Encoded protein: CAGDANPTGYEQYF.

CDR3 region: CASSPQTVSATIYF. Here the CDR3 DNA reads TGTGCCAGCAGCCCACAGACAGTGTCAGCCACCATATATTTT. V is TRBV7-2 and J is TRBJ1-3, with D possibly TRBD1 on 5 matching bases. The CDR3 length is 14 residues. Germline CDR1 SGHTA, CDR2 FQGNSA. The ends were cut back, 5 bases at V and 9 bases at J, with 17 bases in the middle.

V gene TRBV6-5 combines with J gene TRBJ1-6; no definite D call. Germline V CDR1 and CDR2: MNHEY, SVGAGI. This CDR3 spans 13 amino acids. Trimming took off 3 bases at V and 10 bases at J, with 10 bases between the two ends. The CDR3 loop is CASSYTRSSPLHF. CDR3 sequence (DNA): TGTGCCAGCAGTTATACGAGGAGCTCACCCCTCCACTTT.

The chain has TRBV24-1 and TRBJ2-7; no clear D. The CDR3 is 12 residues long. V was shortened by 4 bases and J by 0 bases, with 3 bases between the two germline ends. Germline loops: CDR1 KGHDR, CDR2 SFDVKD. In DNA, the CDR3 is TGTGCCACCAGTGACTACTCCTACGAGCAGTACTTC. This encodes CATSDYSYEQYF.

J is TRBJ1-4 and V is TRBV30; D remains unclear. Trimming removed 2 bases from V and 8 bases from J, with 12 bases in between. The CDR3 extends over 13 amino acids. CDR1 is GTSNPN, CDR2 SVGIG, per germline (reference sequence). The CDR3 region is CAWSIGGGEKLFF. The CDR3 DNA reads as TGTGCCTGGAGTATAGGAGGAGGGGAAAAACTGTTTTTT.

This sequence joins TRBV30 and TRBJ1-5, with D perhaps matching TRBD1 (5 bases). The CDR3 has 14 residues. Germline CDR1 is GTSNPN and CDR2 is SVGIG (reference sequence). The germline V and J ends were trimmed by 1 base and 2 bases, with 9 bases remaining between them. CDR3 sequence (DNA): TGTGCCTGGAGTGGCAGGGTTGGCAATCAGCCCCAGCATTTT. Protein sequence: CAWSGRVGNQPQHF.

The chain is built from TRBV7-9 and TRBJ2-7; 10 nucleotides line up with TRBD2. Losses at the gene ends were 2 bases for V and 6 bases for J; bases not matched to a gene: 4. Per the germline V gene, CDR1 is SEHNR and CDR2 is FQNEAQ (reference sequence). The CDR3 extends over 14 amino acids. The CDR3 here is CASSLLAGVAEQYF. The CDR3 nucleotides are TGTGCCAGCAGCTTACTAGCGGGAGTGGCCGAGCAGTACTTC.

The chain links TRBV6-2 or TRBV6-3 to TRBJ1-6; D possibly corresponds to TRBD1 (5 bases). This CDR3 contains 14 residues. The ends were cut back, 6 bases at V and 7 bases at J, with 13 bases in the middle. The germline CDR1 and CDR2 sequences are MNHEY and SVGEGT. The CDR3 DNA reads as TGTGCCAGCAGCCGAGACAGTTCCAATTCACCCCTCCACTTT. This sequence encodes CASSRDSSNSPLHF.

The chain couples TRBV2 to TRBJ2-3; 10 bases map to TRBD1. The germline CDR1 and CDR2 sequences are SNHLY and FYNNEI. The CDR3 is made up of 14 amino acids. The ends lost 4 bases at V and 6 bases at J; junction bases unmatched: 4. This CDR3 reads CASSGGQGGDTQYF. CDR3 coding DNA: TGTGCCAGCAGTGGAGGACAGGGGGGGGATACGCAGTATTTT. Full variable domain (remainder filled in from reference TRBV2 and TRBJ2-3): EPEVTQTPSHQVTQMGQEVILRCVPISNHLYFYWYRQILGQKVEFLVSFYNNEISEKSEIFDDQFSVERPDGSNFTLKIRSTKLEDSAMYFCASSGGQGGDTQYFGPGTRLTVL.

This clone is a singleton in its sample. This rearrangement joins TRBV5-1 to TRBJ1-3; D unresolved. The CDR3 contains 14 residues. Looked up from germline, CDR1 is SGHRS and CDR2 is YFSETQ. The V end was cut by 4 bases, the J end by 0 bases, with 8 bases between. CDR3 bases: TGCGCCAGCAGCAGCGACCACTCTGGAAACACCATATATTTT. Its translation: CASSSDHSGNTIYF.

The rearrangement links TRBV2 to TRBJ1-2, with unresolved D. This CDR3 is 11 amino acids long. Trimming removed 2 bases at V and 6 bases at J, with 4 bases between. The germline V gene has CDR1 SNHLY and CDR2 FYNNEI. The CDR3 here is CASSETDGYTF. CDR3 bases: TGTGCCAGCAGTGAAACAGATGGCTACACCTTC.

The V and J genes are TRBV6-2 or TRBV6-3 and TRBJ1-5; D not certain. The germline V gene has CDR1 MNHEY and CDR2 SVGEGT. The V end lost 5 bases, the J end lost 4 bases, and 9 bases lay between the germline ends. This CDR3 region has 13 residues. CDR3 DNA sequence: TGTGCCAGCAGTGCCCCGCGGAATCAGCCCCAGCATTTT. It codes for CASSAPRNQPQHF.